This T cell receptor (beta chain) was captured by sequencing in a study of cytomegalovirus exposure and HLA in healthy donors (TCRdb year 2017). About the investigation overall: An earlier analysis of approximately 640 of the donors reported approximately 290 Gb of sequence data and around 110 million unique TCR beta sequences from 190 million or so T cells. In addition to the first cohort of 650 to 750 subjects, a separate validation cohort of around 110 different subjects was used. The T cell repertoires of 700 or so subjects were profiled by immunosequencing and related to cytomegalovirus serostatus. An early release that covered roughly 600 HLA-typed donors contained approximately 300 gigabases of sequencing data and tens of millions of unique TCR sequences. Among the 398 genotyped donors, under 90% belonged to the genetic ancestry cluster associated with self-reported Caucasian donors. HLA typing included class I and class II loci at four-digit resolution. The number of typed donors differed by locus: about 629-630 for A, B, C, DRB1 and DQB1; approximately 540 for DQA1; over 600 for DPA1; and around 470 for DPB1. The study aimed to test whether signatures of past pathogen exposure could be identified by cataloging public T cell receptors. The study combined high-throughput TCR immunosequencing, statistical association of individual TCRs with disease status, and machine learning to predict cytomegalovirus infection status. An earlier analysis of approximately 640 of the donors applied high-throughput TCR beta sequencing to assess whether each TCR beta V gene segment acted as functional or pseudogenic. All discovery cohort repertoires had been generated using a single sequencing platform. In a later genetic analysis, genome-wide SNP genotypes for about three fifths of the roughly 670 donors were used, and that subset was treated as a discovery cohort. Among around 400 genotyped donors of the cohort, an average of roughly 230,000 unique TCR beta nucleotide sequences was sequenced per donor, of which 15% to 20% were non-productive. The later analysis used no new phenotypic data to find candidate immune exposures, relying instead on TCR beta sequences and their occurrence across donors. About five DR-DQ haplotypes were handled as single units for association and clustering, since linkage in the cohort was strong. Donor age, sex, ethnicity and CMV serostatus were collected together with the repertoire data. A later analysis re-examined previously published TCR beta repertoires from more than 550 donors and added high-resolution HLA genotyping to investigate patterns of TCR occurrence.

The paper's findings and limits, for the study overall: An association between a missense DCLRE1C variant and V-gene and J-gene trimming of TCR beta chains was found in a later genetic analysis and replicated in an independent cohort. The only immune exposure information available for the cohort was CMV serostatus. In vitro tests confirmed that a few of the cytomegalovirus-associated TCR beta chains recognize cytomegalovirus antigens. Because counts were too low, roughly 17 rarely observed V segments, including chromosome 9 orphons, were left out of the earlier analysis of 587 of the donors. While some public TCRs were present in many individuals, most TCR sequences turned up only very rarely across donors. According to a later genetic analysis, donors in an Asian-associated ancestry cluster had fewer N-insertions in productive TCRs than the approximately 710-donor mean. A further reported finding was that TCR beta sequences accurately predicted the HLA-A and HLA-B alleles for most subjects in the first cohort. Assigning TCR associations to individual alleles was difficult when HLA alleles, especially DR and DQ, strongly co-occurred. Roughly uniform sequencing depth across donors was assumed in presence/absence analyses, although this assumption may not hold. In this cohort, only TCR beta chains were sequenced, and detectable features were limited by the absence of alpha or paired-chain data. It was suggested by the authors that the approach could potentially be generalized to other disease states and immunological phenotypes. A later analysis found that TCR association rates varied across HLA loci, with DRB1 alleles showing the most associated TCRs and HLA-C alleles the fewest. A later analysis found that HLA-associated TCR beta chains were more clonally expanded and had lower generation probabilities than equally common non-associated chains. In the study, 150 to 200 TCR beta chains were listed as associated with cytomegalovirus. The classifier was reported to diagnose cytomegalovirus status with high specificity and sensitivity in both the original and validation cohorts. According to a later analysis, most CMV-associated TCR beta chains appeared to be HLA-restricted, and the HLA associations seemed to be driven largely by CMV exposure. Some IMGT-functional V segments, including TRBV6-2 and TRBV6-3, could not be distinguished by the 87-base-pair reads and were therefore excluded. A later analysis reported that several top co-occurrence clusters appeared linked to parvovirus B19, influenza, CMV and Epstein-Barr virus. A group of highly shared sequence variants was considered likely to be a technical artifact of the sequencing pipeline. Linkage disequilibrium might explain the correlated functional status among segregating V segments, but an unknown experimental factor could not be excluded. Because HLA typing was unavailable for some donors at each locus, only the typed subset was used in association tests. A later analysis associated around 16,000 TCR beta sequences with specific HLA alleles at a false discovery rate of 0.05. An earlier analysis of roughly 570 of the donors showed that most TCR beta V segments appeared in productive rearrangements either about 87% or about 30% of the time, which broadly matched IMGT annotations.

From a lookup of the germline V gene, CDR1 and CDR2 are MNHEY and SVGAGI. The CDR3 has 16 amino acids, counting the end cysteine and phenylalanine. Of the read, only the CDR3 DNA is kept; its 48 bases are in frame from base 1. In total, approximately 610 healthy bone marrow donors made up the cohort. At the time of sampling, every cohort member was nominally healthy, though immune exposures that went unrecorded were likely present. The donor tested CMV seronegative, placing the donor among the 300 to 400 seronegative members of the cohort. Each donor provided a peripheral blood sample, and peripheral blood mononuclear cells were used for TCR beta sequencing. The Qiagen DNeasy Blood Extraction Kit was used to extract genomic DNA from the blood cell samples. Remarks on this clone: Its antigen has not been determined. Within one base of it there is no much larger clone, and no base qualities were kept.

Libraries were prepared through the immunoSEQ multiplex PCR assay. For the multiplex PCR, a mixture combining 60 forward primers for TCR Vbeta segments and 13 reverse primers for TCR Jbeta segments was used. The CDR3 region of rearranged TCR beta genes was amplified from genomic DNA with a multiplex PCR assay. The amplified TCR beta libraries were sequenced on the Illumina HiSeq System as 87-base-pair reads. The authors' analysis ran thus. In a later analysis, some 80 million unique TCR beta chains were counted across the roughly 610 repertoires, and some 10 million of these chains were shared by at least two donors. Raw reads were error-corrected and collapsed into unique sequences by a nearest-neighbor algorithm in which closely related sequences were merged to remove PCR and sequencing errors. To assign V, D and J gene segments, CDR3 sequences were aligned to IMGT reference sequences. For a sequence to be retained, a match of at least six nucleotides was required to both a V gene segment and a J gene segment. Rearrangements were called productive when the CDR3 lacked stop codons and stayed in frame with V and J; all others were non-productive. Following IMGT convention, CDR3 was defined as the stretch from the second conserved V-encoded cysteine to the conserved J-encoded phenylalanine. The earlier analysis of some 600 of the donors excluded sequences that lacked an unambiguous match to a single V gene segment. In an earlier analysis of approximately 590 of the donors, a V segment was called functional when productive rearrangements were above 56.7%, and segregating when the standard deviation between donors exceeded 5%. A statistical classification framework was built to diagnose cytomegalovirus status from the catalog of TCR beta chain sequences. V and J gene assignment, in a later analysis, came from comparing TCR nucleotide sequences with IMGT/GENE-DB human TR gene sequences. A later analysis assigned CDR3 sequences and most-parsimonious VDJ recombination scenarios with the TCRdist pipeline. In a later analysis, each TCR beta chain was defined by its CDR3 amino acid sequence together with its V-gene family, and reads lacking a unique V-gene family were excluded. To address suspected cross-contamination and a sequencing artifact, a later analysis removed roughly 580 highly shared, low-generation-probability nucleotide sequences. In a later analysis, a clonal expansion index for each public chain was calculated from normalized within-repertoire ranks of inferred template counts. Generation probabilities in a later analysis came from a VDJ recombination model fitted to out-of-frame rearrangements, and those results were checked against IGoR. In a later analysis, TCR-TCR, TCR-HLA and TCR-CMV co-occurrence was scored with hypergeometric tests, and a repertoire-size bias correction was applied to TCR pairs. A later analysis estimated false discovery rates by permuting HLA or CMV assignments 20 times. A later analysis grouped co-occurring TCRs with DBSCAN, adding TCRdist sequence similarity when clustering within HLA-allele-positive subsets. Repertoires with fewer than 30,000 or more than 120,000 public chains, plus five repertoires with anomalous nucleotide sharing, were excluded from co-occurrence clustering. Sourced from immuneACCESS, this table was stored by TCRdb with only in-frame sequences that have V and J called. A share of the clones is absent; for the studies checked, an unresolved V gene accounts for under half, and the remainder has no known explanation. V and J calls and clone size come straight from that table; D and trimming were deduced from the DNA. This sample gives more than 150,000 clones in total; about 88% of them show up just once. 2.3% of the sample is in the top ten clones.

In this chain, TRBV6-5 is recombined with TRBJ2-5; a weak D assignment points to TRBD2 (7 bases agree). The J call is in doubt because the DNA end fits TRBJ2-7 better. Sequenced material: PBMCs. The receptor was isolated from a young woman in good health and CMV-seronegative. CDR3 protein: CASSYSRGGSSYEQYF. The DNA sequence is TGTGCCAGCAGTTACTCAAGGGGGGGGTCATCCTACGAGCAGTACTTC.